Below, one TCR beta chain is given with its context. With a J-beta primer mix and a sample-barcoded 5' primer, a second PCR ran about 7 to 11 cycles. Using its own MiXCR run on the 5' RACE reads, TCRdb lists one record per CDR3 protein. The sample holds about 580,000 distinct CDR3 sequences, around 50% seen once. These data come from a study of blood T cells in healthy people across ages. Germline V gene data show CDR1 as DFQATT and CDR2 as SNEGSKA (reference sequence). V was pared by 5 bases and J by 2 bases, with 15 bases between. The CDR3 has 14 amino acids. The sequenced material came from blood. The J gene is TRBJ2-5, the V gene TRBV20-1; D is possibly TRBD1 or TRBD2 (7 bases each). This sequence originates from an elderly man in good health. For the CDR3, the DNA is TGCAGTGCTGAGGGGGCGGGGGCACAAGAGACCCAGTACTTC. Protein: CSAEGAGAQETQYF.